A selection of T cell receptor beta chains follows, all from one sample in a study of blood T cell repertoires in COVID-19. Clones were sequenced by immunoSEQ multiplex PCR, and TCRdb holds only the in-frame ones, with some missing. Seen here are under 200,000 clones, 65% to 90% observed once, and the top ten hold more than 4.5%. Sequencing was performed on PBMCs or T cells enriched from blood (not recorded which). The receptors shown here come from a woman aged 55-69 years with acute COVID-19. Each CDR3 is given with its conserved first and last residue. A D gene is named only where the DNA matches it firmly. Clone sizes are given selectively: once, few, many, or a class where the clone is expanded.

TRBV19	TRBD1	TRBJ1-6	NA	CASSPPTGSRSPLHF	TGTGCCAGTAGTCCCCCGACAGGGTCACGTTCACCCCTCCACTTT
TRBV28	TRBD2	TRBJ2-7	NA	CASSLLGGLLWEQYF	TGTGCCAGCAGTTTGTTGGGGGGGTTGCTATGGGAGCAGTACTTC
TRBV6-2/TRBV6-3	NA	TRBJ1-1	NA	CASSSITHEAFF	TGTGCCAGCAGCTCTATTACTCACGAAGCTTTCTTT
TRBV5-6	TRBD1	TRBJ1-2	once	CASSFRQGDGYTF	TGTGCCAGCAGCTTCCGACAGGGGGATGGCTACACCTTC
TRBV10-3	TRBD1	TRBJ1-5	NA	CASGRGTGGGNQPQHF	TGTGCCAGCGGAAGGGGGACAGGGGGTGGCAATCAGCCCCAGCATTTT
TRBV25-1	NA	TRBJ1-2	NA	CASQVGQGQGYTF	TGTGCCAGCCAAGTCGGGCAGGGTCAAGGCTACACCTTC
TRBV6-2/TRBV6-3	NA	TRBJ2-3	NA	CASSYEGGVKTTQYF	TGTGCCAGCAGTTACGAGGGAGGAGTCAAGACTACGCAGTATTTT
TRBV12-3/TRBV12-4	TRBD1	TRBJ1-6	NA	CASSSDRESPLHF	TGTGCCAGCAGCTCCGACAGGGAATCACCCCTCCACTTT
TRBV4-2	NA	TRBJ2-3	NA	CASSQFQSGATTDTQYF	TGTGCCAGCAGCCAATTCCAGAGCGGTGCGACCACAGATACGCAGTATTTT
TRBV14	NA	TRBJ1-2	NA	CASSQEHRIYGYTF	TGTGCCAGCAGCCAAGAGCACAGGATCTATGGCTACACCTTC
TRBV19	NA	TRBJ1-2	NA	CASVKTEPTNYGYTF	TGTGCCAGTGTCAAAACCGAACCTACTAACTATGGCTACACCTTC
TRBV11-2	NA	TRBJ1-4	NA	CASSFRDGNEKLFF	TGTGCCAGCAGCTTTCGGGATGGTAATGAAAAACTGTTTTTT
TRBV7-9	NA	TRBJ2-3	few	CASSLEASTDTQYF	TGTGCCAGCAGCTTAGAAGCTTCCACAGATACGCAGTATTTT
TRBV29-1	NA	TRBJ1-2	once	CSVEDRDSRQGYTF	TGCAGCGTTGAAGATCGAGACTCAAGGCAAGGCTACACCTTC